Listed here are 30 T cell receptor beta chains from one sample, sequenced in a study of control samples from healthy donors and cancer patients (dated by TCRdb to the early 2020s). Receptors were amplified or captured by the immunoSEQ multiplex PCR assay. TCRdb retrieved this table from immuneACCESS and kept in-frame rearrangements only. Not all clones are present; in checked studies, unresolved V genes account for under half, and no reason is known for the remainder. A total of about 140,000 clones appear in this sample, about nine tenths of them only once. The ten most abundant clones make up about 11% of the sample. The sample was blood. These TCRs come from a man aged 30 to 45 in good health.

This chain connects TRBV3-1 (or the pseudogene TRBV3-2) to TRBJ2-7; TRBD1 or TRBD2 may be the D gene (5 bases each). V gave up 4 bases and J gave up 9 bases, with 16 bases separating them. There are 13 residues in the CDR3. Germline lookup yields CDR1 LGHDT and CDR2 YNNKEL (reference sequence). Here the CDR3 reads CASSPPGPAGQYF. CDR3 nucleotide sequence: TGTGCCAGCAGCCCCCCGGGACCCGCCGGGCAGTACTTC.

The chain combines TRBV28 with TRBJ2-7; TRBD1 matches at 7 bases. The length of the CDR3 is 13 residues. Losses at the gene ends were 5 bases for V and 2 bases for J; bases not matched to a gene: 3. The V gene's germline CDR1 is MDHEN and CDR2 SYDVKM. The CDR3 reads CASSTTGTYEQYF. The CDR3 DNA sequence: TGTGCCAGCAGTACGACAGGGACCTACGAGCAGTACTTC.

This clone was counted a few times. The genes are TRBV7-9 and TRBJ2-1; possible D gene TRBD1, 5 bases. V was cut by 2 bases and J by 9 bases, with 11 bases left in between. The CDR3 loop spans 13 amino acids. The V gene's germline CDR1 is SEHNR and CDR2 FQNEAQ (reference sequence). CDR3 nucleotide sequence: TGTGCCAGCAGCTTACTAGAAAGGGGTGAGCAGTTCTTC. It codes for CASSLLERGEQFF.

The sample holds one count of this clone. CDR3 sequence reads: CASSESGHGNTIYF. CDR3 sequence (DNA): TGTGCCAGCAGTGAATCGGGACATGGAAACACCATATATTTT. This chain links TRBV6-1 with TRBJ1-3; possibly TRBD1 for D (6 bases). Germline CDR1 is MNHNS and CDR2 is SASEGT. CDR3 length equals 14 residues. V was pared by 2 bases and J by 3 bases, with 8 bases between.

This sequence joins TRBV10-3 and TRBJ1-6; 7 bases are shared with TRBD1. Germline CDR1 reads ENHRY; CDR2 reads SYGVKD. This CDR3 region has 14 residues. The ends lost 5 bases at V and 7 bases at J; junction bases unmatched: 5. The CDR3 reads CAISTRDRNSPLHF. CDR3 sequence (DNA): TGTGCCATCAGTACCAGGGACAGAAATTCACCCCTCCACTTT.

The chain couples TRBV25-1 to TRBJ2-3; D ambiguous. The CDR3 sequence is 11 residues long. The ends were cut back, 11 bases at V and 2 bases at J, with 8 bases in the middle. Germline lookup yields CDR1 MGHDK and CDR2 SYGVNS. Here the CDR3 reads CAHENTDTQYF. CDR3 DNA: TGTGCCCATGAAAACACAGATACGCAGTATTTT.

This rearrangement joins TRBV30 to TRBJ2-5; D uncertain. V was clipped by 4 bases and J by 1 base, with 10 bases between them. The CDR3 covers 13 residues. Germline assignment: CDR1 GTSNPN and CDR2 SVGIG (reference sequence). The CDR3 nucleotides are TGTGCCTGGAACCGACAATTCCAAGAGACCCAGTACTTC. Protein product: CAWNRQFQETQYF.

The rearrangement joins TRBV18 to TRBJ2-1; D ambiguous. CDR1 KGHSH and CDR2 LQKENI come from the germline V gene. CDR3 size: 14 residues. Trimming removed 4 bases from V and 4 bases from J, with 11 bases in between. The CDR3 protein is CASSRPDGYNEQFF. The DNA for the CDR3 is TGTGCCAGCTCACGACCCGACGGATACAATGAGCAGTTCTTC. Looking up the rest from reference TRBV18 and TRBJ2-1 gives the full variable domain: NAGVMQNPRHLVRRRGQEARLRCSPMKGHSHVYWYRQLPEEGLKFMVYLQKENIIDESGMPKERFSAEFPKEGPSILRIQQVVRGDSAAYFCASSRPDGYNEQFFGPGTRLTVL.

The gene calls are TRBV6-4 and TRBJ1-4, with TRBD1 as a possible D gene (5 bases). The CDR3 has 18 amino acids. Germline V gene sequence: CDR1 MRHNA, CDR2 SNTAGT. The V gene lost 2 bases and the J gene lost 4 bases, with 20 bases spanning the gap. The CDR3 loop is CASSDSGAGRSHNEKLFF. CDR3 nucleotide sequence: TGTGCCAGCAGTGACAGTGGGGCAGGGAGGTCTCATAATGAAAAACTGTTTTTT.

V is TRBV18 and J is TRBJ1-4; TRBD1 matches 7 bases. CDR1 and CDR2 from the germline V gene are KGHSH and LQKENI. Unmatched junction bases numbered 7, after V lost 5 bases and J lost 7 bases. The CDR3 contains 14 residues. CDR3 nucleotides: TGTGCCAGCTCAGTCACAGGGGTTACTGAAAAACTGTTTTTT. Translating it yields CASSVTGVTEKLFF. The whole variable domain, remainder taken from reference TRBV18 and TRBJ1-4, is NAGVMQNPRHLVRRRGQEARLRCSPMKGHSHVYWYRQLPEEGLKFMVYLQKENIIDESGMPKERFSAEFPKEGPSILRIQQVVRGDSAAYFCASSVTGVTEKLFFGSGTQLSVL.

The chain employs TRBV6-4 and TRBJ2-3; 7 bases line up with TRBD2. Germline V lookup: CDR1 MRHNA, CDR2 SNTAGT. The ends lost 4 bases at V and 4 bases at J; junction bases unmatched: 5. The CDR3 is 14 amino acids. The CDR3 spells CASSVGGSADTQYF. CDR3 in DNA: TGTGCCAGCAGTGTTGGCGGGAGCGCAGATACGCAGTATTTT.

This chain uses TRBV9 with TRBJ2-2; 16 nucleotides align to TRBD2. Germline-derived CDR1 and CDR2 are SGDLS and YYNGEE. Trimming removed 0 bases from V and 5 bases from J; junction bases left unmatched: 16. The length of the CDR3 is 22 residues. Here the CDR3 reads CASSVERDGTSGREGGTGELFF. CDR3 DNA: TGTGCCAGCAGCGTAGAACGAGACGGGACTAGCGGGAGGGAGGGGGGAACCGGGGAGCTGTTTTTT.

The V call is TRBV15, the J call TRBJ2-1; TRBD1 or TRBD2 may be the D gene (5 bases each). The CDR3 has 14 amino acids. CDR1 is LNHNV, CDR2 YYDKDF, per germline (reference sequence). V lost 9 bases, J lost 8 bases, and 20 bases lay in between. The CDR3: CATSPRDAEDEQFF. In nucleotides, the CDR3 is TGTGCCACAAGCCCCCGGGACGCCGAAGATGAGCAGTTCTTC.

This clone has just one count. The genes are TRBV9 and TRBJ2-3, with 8 bases fitting TRBD2. The CDR3 totals 15 residues. Trimming cost V 0 bases and J 3 bases; bases outside gene matches: 3. CDR1 SGDLS and CDR2 YYNGEE come from the germline V gene. CDR3 in amino acids: CASSVAGGKTDTQYF. The CDR3 region has the DNA TGTGCCAGCAGCGTAGCGGGAGGGAAGACAGATACGCAGTATTTT.

Details on this clone: This CDR3 is also generated by other DNA sequences in the sample. The chain recombines TRBV7-2 with TRBJ2-2, with 7 positions matching TRBD2. The CDR3 consists of 17 residues. Germline CDR1 is SGHTA and CDR2 is FQGNSA. The V segment lost 5 bases and the J segment 0 bases; nucleotides outside the gene matches: 9. In nucleotides, the CDR3 is TGTGCCAGCAGCCGTGGGTCAGCGGGGACGAACACCGGGGAGCTGTTTTTT. Translation gives CASSRGSAGTNTGELFF.

The CDR3 reads CASSQVPGSFYEQYF. The CDR3 DNA sequence: TGTGCCAGCAGCCAGGTGCCCGGGAGCTTCTACGAGCAGTACTTC. V and J are TRBV6-5 and TRBJ2-7, with D tentatively TRBD2 (6 bases). V dropped 6 bases and J dropped 3 bases, with 18 bases sitting between them. Germline CDR1 is MNHEY and CDR2 is SVGAGI. This CDR3 spans 15 amino acids.

The gene calls are TRBV28 and TRBJ2-7; 16 bases are shared with TRBD2. The germline gives CDR1 MDHEN, CDR2 SYDVKM. The length of the CDR3 is 20 residues. Trimming removed 6 bases from V and 2 bases from J; junction bases left unmatched: 16. CDR3 in amino acids: CASSSSGRAGTSGRAYEQYF. As DNA, the CDR3 is TGTGCCAGCAGCTCTTCGGGACGGGCCGGGACTAGCGGGAGGGCCTACGAGCAGTACTTC.

This chain connects TRBV7-9 to TRBJ1-1; D possibly corresponds to TRBD1 (6 bases). The CDR3 spans 14 residues. The germline gives CDR1 SEHNR, CDR2 FQNEAQ (reference sequence). Trimming shortened V by 5 bases and J by 5 bases, and 15 bases separated the two germline ends. For the CDR3, the DNA is TGTGCCAGCAGCACAACAGGGACGGAAACTGAAGCTTTCTTT. This codes for CASSTTGTETEAFF.

V and J are TRBV5-1 and TRBJ1-1, with TRBD1 matching over 7 bases. The CDR3 spans 16 residues. Germline V lookup: CDR1 SGHRS, CDR2 YFSETQ. The junction had 10 bases not matched to a gene; V was cut back by 4 bases and J by 1 base. The CDR3 bases are TGCGCCAGCAGCGCGAGGCTCGGGACAGAGAACACTGAAGCTTTCTTT. Protein sequence: CASSARLGTENTEAFF.

In DNA, the CDR3 is TGTGCCAGCAGTCTAAGGGGTCGCAATGAGCAGTTCTTC. Protein sequence: CASSLRGRNEQFF. V gene TRBV7-2 combines with J gene TRBJ2-1; perhaps TRBD1 as D (5 bases). From germline, CDR1 is SGHTA and CDR2 FQGNSA. V was cut by 6 bases and J by 6 bases, with 12 bases left in between. The CDR3 sequence is 13 residues long.

This chain uses TRBV7-2 with TRBJ1-1; D call uncertain. V was trimmed by 1 base and J by 1 base, leaving 7 bases between them. This CDR3 contains 14 residues. CDR1 SGHTA and CDR2 FQGNSA come from the germline V gene. As DNA, the CDR3 is TGTGCCAGCAGCTTAGGGAACGCGAACACTGAAGCTTTCTTT. It specifies CASSLGNANTEAFF.

The V gene is TRBV18, the J gene TRBJ2-3, with 7 bases matching TRBD1. Losses at the gene ends were 2 bases for V and 1 base for J; bases not matched to a gene: 6. Germline V CDR1 and CDR2: KGHSH, LQKENI. The CDR3 loop spans 16 amino acids. The chain's CDR3 is CASSPYGQDRTDTQYF. The CDR3 DNA follows: TGTGCCAGCTCACCATACGGACAGGACCGCACAGATACGCAGTATTTT. The variable domain in full, with the rest retrieved from reference TRBV18 and TRBJ2-3, is NAGVMQNPRHLVRRRGQEARLRCSPMKGHSHVYWYRQLPEEGLKFMVYLQKENIIDESGMPKERFSAEFPKEGPSILRIQQVVRGDSAAYFCASSPYGQDRTDTQYFGPGTRLTVL.

The chain employs TRBV15 and TRBJ2-2; 7 bases match TRBD2. This CDR3 spans 19 amino acids. Trimming cost V 1 base and J 2 bases; bases outside gene matches: 13. Germline V gives CDR1 LNHNV, CDR2 YYDKDF (reference sequence). Here the CDR3 DNA reads TGTGCCACCAGCAGAGTCGTTATGCTGGCTAGCGGAAACACCGGGGAGCTGTTTTTT. It encodes CATSRVVMLASGNTGELFF.

The gene calls are TRBV19 and TRBJ1-1; unclear D gene. The CDR3 loop spans 13 amino acids. V was clipped by 6 bases and J by 1 base, with 9 bases between them. Germline CDR1 is LNHDA and CDR2 is SQIVND (reference sequence). The CDR3 loop is CASRPQTNTEAFF. The CDR3 DNA reads TGTGCCAGTAGGCCACAGACGAACACTGAAGCTTTCTTT.

This clone showed up just once. The junction shows a germline mismatch at one end, possibly a read error. The rearrangement links TRBV2 to TRBJ2-7; D is ambiguous. Germline V gene sequence: CDR1 SNHLY, CDR2 FYNNEI. The CDR3 has 12 amino acids. The CDR3 spells CASSEVAALELF. CDR3 in DNA: TGTGCCAGCAGTGAAGTGGCGGCGCTAGAGCTATTC.

This rearrangement joins TRBV3-1 (or the pseudogene TRBV3-2) to TRBJ1-1, with TRBD1 as a possible D gene (5 bases). This CDR3 is built from 15 residues. Per germline, CDR1 LGHDT and CDR2 YNNKEL (reference sequence). V gave up 0 bases and J gave up 4 bases, with 12 bases separating them. The CDR3 sequence: CASSQEKGRTTEAFF. CDR3 DNA: TGTGCCAGCAGCCAAGAAAAGGGGCGGACCACTGAAGCTTTCTTT.

The DNA for the CDR3 is TGCAGTGCTAGTACTAGCGGGAGAGGGCAGTTCTTC. Protein product: CSASTSGRGQFF. The chain joins TRBV20-1 to TRBJ2-1, with 11 bases fitting TRBD2. Germline V gene sequence: CDR1 DFQATT, CDR2 SNEGSKA (reference sequence). The length of the CDR3 is 12 residues. Trimming cost V 3 bases and J 12 bases; bases outside gene matches: 4.

V usage is TRBV24-1 and J usage is TRBJ1-5; tentative D call: TRBD1 (5 bases). Trimming cost V 2 bases and J 1 base, with 8 bases left between them. This CDR3 has 15 amino acids. From germline, CDR1 is KGHDR and CDR2 SFDVKD. DNA for the CDR3: TGTGCCACCAGTGATTCGGGACTGAGCAATCAGCCCCAGCATTTT. It encodes CATSDSGLSNQPQHF.

The rearrangement uses TRBV28 and TRBJ1-2; possible D gene TRBD1, 6 bases. V lost 8 bases to trimming and J lost 8 bases, with 18 bases between them. Germline V gene lookup returns CDR1 MDHEN and CDR2 SYDVKM. The CDR3 consists of 13 residues. CDR3 DNA sequence: TGTGCCAGCGCCGTTCAGACAGGATGGGGCTACACCTTC. It translates to CASAVQTGWGYTF.

The V gene is TRBV24-1, the J gene TRBJ2-7, with D hard to call. Trimming took 0 bases from V and 7 from J, leaving 9 bases between them. Germline values: CDR1 KGHDR, CDR2 SFDVKD. The CDR3 extends over 13 amino acids. CDR3 loop: CATSDLGVNEQYF. The CDR3 coding sequence is TGTGCCACCAGTGATTTGGGGGTAAATGAGCAGTACTTC.